This T cell receptor beta chain was identified during a study of CD8 T cells in ankylosing spondylitis. Study-wide results and limits: Reports of some motif variants in reactive arthritis synovial fluid and blood predate this one. Within matched ankylosing spondylitis synovial fluid, disease-linked clones were reportedly significantly enriched. In ankylosing spondylitis blood, a motif of seven to nine highly homologous TCR beta variants appeared characteristic. CD8+ cells made up the disease-linked clones, which were relatively rare in peripheral blood.

This clonotype showed up many times. The antigen remains unidentified. The CDR3 loop spans 15 amino acids. Trimming stripped 6 bases from V and 7 bases from J, with 20 bases between. CDR1 and CDR2 (germline): MDHEN, SYDVKM. Quantitative 5'-RACE with molecular barcodes produced the TCR beta libraries. TCRdb reprocessed the 5' RACE reads via MiXCR and lists one record per CDR3 protein. Found here are a few hundred thousand distinct CDR3 sequences, more than 20% of them singletons; the top ten hold roughly 16%. Sequences were obtained from blood, either unsorted or a sorted T cell fraction (not recorded which). The sequence was collected from a male donor with ankylosing spondylitis. The rearrangement links TRBV28 to TRBJ2-3; either TRBD1 or TRBD2 may fit D (5 bases each). DNA for the CDR3: TGTGCCAGCAGAAACCGGGACCAGAGGTCTTATACGCAGTATTTT. Protein sequence: CASRNRDQRSYTQYF.